This TCR beta chain emerged from a study of T cell repertoires in ileal Crohn's disease. Roughly 470 nanograms of biopsy DNA per sample underwent TCRB immunosequencing. This table comes from immunoSEQ multiplex PCR, and its TCRdb copy is limited to in-frame clones, with some not included. The data contain some 16,000 clones, just over 90% of them singletons. Losses at the gene ends were 3 bases for V and 8 bases for J; bases not matched to a gene: 8. Germline V gives CDR1 SGDLS, CDR2 YYNGEE. This CDR3 contains 15 residues. Eligibility required adulthood, ileal or ileocolonic Crohn's disease and indicated ileocolonic resection.

This TCR was recovered from an adult with Crohn's disease. The source material was ileal tissue. The genes are TRBV9 and TRBJ1-4; 9 bases map to TRBD1. CDR3 sequence (DNA): TGTGCCAGCAGCGCGAGAGACAGGGGGGTAGAAAAACTGTTTTTT. Protein sequence: CASSARDRGVEKLFF.